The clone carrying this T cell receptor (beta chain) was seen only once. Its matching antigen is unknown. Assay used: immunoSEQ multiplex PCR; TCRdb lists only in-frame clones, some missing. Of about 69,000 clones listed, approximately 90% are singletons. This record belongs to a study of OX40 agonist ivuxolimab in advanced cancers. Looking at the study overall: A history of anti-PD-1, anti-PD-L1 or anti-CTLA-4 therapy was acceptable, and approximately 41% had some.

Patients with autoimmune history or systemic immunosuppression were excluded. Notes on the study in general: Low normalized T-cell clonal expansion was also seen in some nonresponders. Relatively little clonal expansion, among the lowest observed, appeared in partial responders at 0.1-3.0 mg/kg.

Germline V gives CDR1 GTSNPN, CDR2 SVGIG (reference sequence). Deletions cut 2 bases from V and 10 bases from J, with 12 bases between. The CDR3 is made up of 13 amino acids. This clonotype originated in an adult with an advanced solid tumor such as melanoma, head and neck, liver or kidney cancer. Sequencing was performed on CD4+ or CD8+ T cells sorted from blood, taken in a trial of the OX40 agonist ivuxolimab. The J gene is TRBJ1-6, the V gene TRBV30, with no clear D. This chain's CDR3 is CAWSPRDQSPLHF. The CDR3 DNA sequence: TGTGCCTGGAGTCCCCGGGATCAGTCACCCCTCCACTTT.